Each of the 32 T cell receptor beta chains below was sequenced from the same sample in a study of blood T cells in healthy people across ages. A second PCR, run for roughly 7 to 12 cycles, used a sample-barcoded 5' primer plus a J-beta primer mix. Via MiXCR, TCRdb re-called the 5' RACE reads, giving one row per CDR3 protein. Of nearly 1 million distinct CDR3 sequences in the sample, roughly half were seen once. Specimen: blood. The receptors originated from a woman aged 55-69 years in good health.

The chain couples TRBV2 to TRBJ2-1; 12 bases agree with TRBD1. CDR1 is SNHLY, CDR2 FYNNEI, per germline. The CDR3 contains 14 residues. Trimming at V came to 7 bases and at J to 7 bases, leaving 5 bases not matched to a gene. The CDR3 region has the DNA TGTGCCAGCATCCGGGACAGGGGGCTTAATGAGCAGTTCTTC. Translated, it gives CASIRDRGLNEQFF.

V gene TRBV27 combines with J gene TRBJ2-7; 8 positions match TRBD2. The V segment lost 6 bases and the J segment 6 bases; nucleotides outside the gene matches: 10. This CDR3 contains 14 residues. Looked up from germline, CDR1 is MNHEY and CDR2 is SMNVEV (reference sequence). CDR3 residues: CASRKAGESGEQYF. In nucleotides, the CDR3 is TGTGCCAGCAGGAAAGCGGGAGAATCGGGCGAGCAGTACTTC.

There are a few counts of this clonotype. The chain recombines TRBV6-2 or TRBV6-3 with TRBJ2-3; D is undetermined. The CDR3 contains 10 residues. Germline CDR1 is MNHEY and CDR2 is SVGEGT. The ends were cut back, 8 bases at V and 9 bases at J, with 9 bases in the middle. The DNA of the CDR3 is TGTGCCAGCGGCGCCTCGACGCAGTATTTT. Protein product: CASGASTQYF.

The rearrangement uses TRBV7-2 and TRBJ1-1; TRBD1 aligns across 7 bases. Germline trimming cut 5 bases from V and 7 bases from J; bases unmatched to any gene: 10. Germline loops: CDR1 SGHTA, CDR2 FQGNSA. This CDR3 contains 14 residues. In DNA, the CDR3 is TGTGCCAGCAGCGCTACAGGGGCATGGGGTGAAGCTTTCTTT. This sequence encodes CASSATGAWGEAFF.

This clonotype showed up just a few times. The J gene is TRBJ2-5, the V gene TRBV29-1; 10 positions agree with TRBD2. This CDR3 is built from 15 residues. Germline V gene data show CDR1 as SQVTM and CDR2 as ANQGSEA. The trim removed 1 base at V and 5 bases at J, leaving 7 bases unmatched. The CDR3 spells CSVEVPLAGDETQYF. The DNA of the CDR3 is TGCAGCGTTGAAGTCCCGCTAGCGGGAGATGAGACCCAGTACTTC.

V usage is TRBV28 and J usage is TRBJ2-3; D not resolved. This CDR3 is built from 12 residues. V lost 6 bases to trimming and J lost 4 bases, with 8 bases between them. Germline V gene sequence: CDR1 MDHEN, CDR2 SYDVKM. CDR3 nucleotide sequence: TGTGCCAGCAGGGTTGAGCCAGATACGCAGTATTTT. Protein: CASRVEPDTQYF.

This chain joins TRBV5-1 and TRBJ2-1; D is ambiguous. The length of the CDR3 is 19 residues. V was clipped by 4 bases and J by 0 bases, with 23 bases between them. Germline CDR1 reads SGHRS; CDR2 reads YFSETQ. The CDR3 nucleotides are TGCGCCAGCAGCCACTCATGGCCGTATCGGGTAAGCTCCTACAATGAGCAGTTCTTC. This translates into CASSHSWPYRVSSYNEQFF.

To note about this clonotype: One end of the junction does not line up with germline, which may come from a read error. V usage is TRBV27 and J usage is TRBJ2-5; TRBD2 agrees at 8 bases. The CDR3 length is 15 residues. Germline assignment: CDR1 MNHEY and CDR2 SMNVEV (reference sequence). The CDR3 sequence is CAGSLSGSILETQYF. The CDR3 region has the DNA TGTGCCGGCAGTTTAAGCGGGAGTATTTTGGAGACCCAGTACTTC.

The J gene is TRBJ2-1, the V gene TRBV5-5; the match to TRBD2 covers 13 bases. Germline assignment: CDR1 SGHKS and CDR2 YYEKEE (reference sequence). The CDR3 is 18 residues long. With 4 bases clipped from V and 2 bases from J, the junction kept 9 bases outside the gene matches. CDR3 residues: CASSVGTSGAPPYNEQFF. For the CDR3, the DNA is TGTGCCAGCAGCGTCGGGACTAGCGGGGCACCCCCCTACAATGAGCAGTTCTTC.

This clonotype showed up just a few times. CDR3 DNA: TGTGCCAGCAGCACGGGACTAGCGGGAGGCGGGACAGATACGCAGTATTTT. Amino acids: CASSTGLAGGGTDTQYF. The genes are TRBV9 and TRBJ2-3, with 15 bases lining up with TRBD2. V lost 4 bases, J lost 3 bases, and 6 bases stayed unmatched. The CDR3 sequence is 17 residues long. CDR1 is SGDLS, CDR2 YYNGEE, per germline.

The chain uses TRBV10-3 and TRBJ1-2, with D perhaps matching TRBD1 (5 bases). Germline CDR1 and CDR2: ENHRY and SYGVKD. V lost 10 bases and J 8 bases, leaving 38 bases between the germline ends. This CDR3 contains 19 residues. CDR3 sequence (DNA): TGTGCCACCTTCAAAGAAGGGGCACTCGGAGACTCGAGGAAGGAAGGCTACACCTTC. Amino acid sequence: CATFKEGALGDSRKEGYTF.

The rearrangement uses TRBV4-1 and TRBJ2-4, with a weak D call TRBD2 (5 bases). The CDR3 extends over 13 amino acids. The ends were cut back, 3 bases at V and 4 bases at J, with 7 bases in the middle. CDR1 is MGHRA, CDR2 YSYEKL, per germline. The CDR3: CASSQEDKNIQYF. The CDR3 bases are TGCGCCAGCAGCCAGGAGGATAAAAACATTCAGTACTTC.

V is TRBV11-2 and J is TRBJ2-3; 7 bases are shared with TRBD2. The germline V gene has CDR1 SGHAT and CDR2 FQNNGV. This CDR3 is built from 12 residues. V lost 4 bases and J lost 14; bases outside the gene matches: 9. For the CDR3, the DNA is TGTGCCAGCAGCTCGACTAGTTGGGGGGGGTATTTT. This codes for CASSSTSWGGYF.

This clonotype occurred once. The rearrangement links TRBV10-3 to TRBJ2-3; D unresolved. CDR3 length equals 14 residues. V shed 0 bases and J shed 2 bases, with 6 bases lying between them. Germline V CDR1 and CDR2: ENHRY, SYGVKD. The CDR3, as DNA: TGTGCCATCAGTGAGTCGAGGCCCACAGATACGCAGTATTTT. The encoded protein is CAISESRPTDTQYF.

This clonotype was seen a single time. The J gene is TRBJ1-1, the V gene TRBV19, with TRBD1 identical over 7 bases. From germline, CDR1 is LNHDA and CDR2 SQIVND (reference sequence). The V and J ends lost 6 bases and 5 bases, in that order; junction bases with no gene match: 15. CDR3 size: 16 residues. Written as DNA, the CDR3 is TGTGCCAGTAGCCCGGGAGAGCACAGGGGTAGGACTGAAGCTTTCTTT. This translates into CASSPGEHRGRTEAFF.

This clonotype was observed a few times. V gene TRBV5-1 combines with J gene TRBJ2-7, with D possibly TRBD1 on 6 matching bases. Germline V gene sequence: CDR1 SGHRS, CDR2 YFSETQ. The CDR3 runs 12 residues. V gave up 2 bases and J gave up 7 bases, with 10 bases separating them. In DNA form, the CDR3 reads TGCGCCAGCAGCTTACCAGGGGAAGAGCAGTACTTC. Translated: CASSLPGEEQYF.

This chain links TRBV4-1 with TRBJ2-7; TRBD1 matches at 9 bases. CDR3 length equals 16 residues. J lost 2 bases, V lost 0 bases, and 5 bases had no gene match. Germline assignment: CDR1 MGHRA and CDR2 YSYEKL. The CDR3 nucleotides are TGCGCCAGCAGCCAAGAGAGGACAGGGGTGCCCTACGAGCAGTACTTC. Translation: CASSQERTGVPYEQYF.

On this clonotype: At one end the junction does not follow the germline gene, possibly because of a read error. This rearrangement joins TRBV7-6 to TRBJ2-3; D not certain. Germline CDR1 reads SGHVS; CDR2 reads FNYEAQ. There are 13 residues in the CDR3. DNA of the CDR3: TGTGCCAGCAGCTCCTACCGGGCAGAGACGCAGTATTTT. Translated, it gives CASSSYRAETQYF.

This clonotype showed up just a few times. DNA for the CDR3: TGTGCCACCAGTGACTACAACGACTTGAGCGAGCAGTACTTC. Its protein is CATSDYNDLSEQYF. The chain links TRBV24-1 to TRBJ2-4; no clear D gene. The J call may be mistaken, given a closer DNA end match to TRBJ2-7. The germline V gene has CDR1 KGHDR and CDR2 SFDVKD. The CDR3 extends over 14 amino acids.

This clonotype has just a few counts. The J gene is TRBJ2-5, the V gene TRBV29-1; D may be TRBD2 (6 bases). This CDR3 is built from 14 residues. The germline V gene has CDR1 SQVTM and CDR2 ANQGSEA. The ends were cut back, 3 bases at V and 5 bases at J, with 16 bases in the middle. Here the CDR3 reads CSVDKVGTGETQYF. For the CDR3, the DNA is TGCAGCGTTGATAAGGTCGGGACTGGGGAGACCCAGTACTTC.

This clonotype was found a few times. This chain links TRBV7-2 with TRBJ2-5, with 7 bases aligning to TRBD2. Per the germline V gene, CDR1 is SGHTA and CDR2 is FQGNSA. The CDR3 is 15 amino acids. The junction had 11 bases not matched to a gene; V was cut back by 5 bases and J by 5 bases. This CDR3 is CASSTRRTRAETQYF. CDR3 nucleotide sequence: TGTGCCAGCAGCACGCGCCGGACTAGAGCGGAGACCCAGTACTTC.

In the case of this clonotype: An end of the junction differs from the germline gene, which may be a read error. The CDR3 sequence: CASGQDIQGGYGYTF. CDR3 nucleotides: TGTGCCAGCGGCCAAGATATCCAGGGGGGATATGGCTACACCTTC. This chain links TRBV14 with TRBJ1-2, with TRBD1 matching 7 bases. Germline V gene sequence: CDR1 SGHDN, CDR2 FVKESK. The CDR3 is made up of 15 amino acids.

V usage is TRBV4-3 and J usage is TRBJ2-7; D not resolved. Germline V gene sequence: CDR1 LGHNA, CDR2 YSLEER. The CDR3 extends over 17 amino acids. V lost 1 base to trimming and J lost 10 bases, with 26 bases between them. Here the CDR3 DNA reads TGCGCCAGCAGCCAAGGGTCAAAAGGGTCCGTATTCGAGGCCCAGTACTTC. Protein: CASSQGSKGSVFEAQYF.

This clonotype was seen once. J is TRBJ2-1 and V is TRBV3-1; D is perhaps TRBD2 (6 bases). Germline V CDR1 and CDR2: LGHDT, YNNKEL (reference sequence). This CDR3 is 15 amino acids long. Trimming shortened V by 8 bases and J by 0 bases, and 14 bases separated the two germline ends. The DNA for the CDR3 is TGTGCCAGCTCCAGAGCGGGCACCTCCTACAATGAGCAGTTCTTC. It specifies CASSRAGTSYNEQFF.

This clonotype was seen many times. CDR3 protein: CASSPTTSSDEQFF. As DNA, the CDR3 is TGCGCCAGCAGCCCCACGACAAGTTCAGATGAGCAGTTCTTC. The chain recombines TRBV5-1 with TRBJ2-1; D ambiguous. V was trimmed by 4 bases and J by 8 bases, leaving 16 bases between them. This CDR3 spans 14 amino acids. Per germline, CDR1 SGHRS and CDR2 YFSETQ.

This CDR3 is CSADRYEQYF. CDR3 in DNA: TGCAGTGCTGATCGCTACGAGCAGTACTTC. This chain joins TRBV20-1 and TRBJ2-7; the D is unclear. The V and J ends lost 5 bases and 3 bases respectively, with 5 bases between them. Looked up from germline, CDR1 is DFQATT and CDR2 is SNEGSKA (reference sequence). The CDR3 runs 10 residues.

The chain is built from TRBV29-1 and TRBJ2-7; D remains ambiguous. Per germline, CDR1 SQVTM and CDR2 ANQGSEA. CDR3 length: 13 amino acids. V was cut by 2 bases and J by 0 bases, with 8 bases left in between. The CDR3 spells CSVEYSSSYEQYF. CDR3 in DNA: TGCAGCGTTGAATACTCTAGCTCCTACGAGCAGTACTTC.

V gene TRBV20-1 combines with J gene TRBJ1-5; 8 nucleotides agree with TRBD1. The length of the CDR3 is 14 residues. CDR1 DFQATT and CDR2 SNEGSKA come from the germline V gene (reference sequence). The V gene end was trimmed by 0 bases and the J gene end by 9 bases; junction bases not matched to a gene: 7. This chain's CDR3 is CSAREPGQVTPQHF. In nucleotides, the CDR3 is TGCAGTGCTAGAGAGCCGGGACAGGTTACGCCCCAGCATTTT.

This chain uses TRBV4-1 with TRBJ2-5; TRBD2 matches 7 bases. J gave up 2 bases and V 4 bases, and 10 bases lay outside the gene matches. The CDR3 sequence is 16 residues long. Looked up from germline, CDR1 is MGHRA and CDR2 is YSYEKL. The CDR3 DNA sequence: TGCGCCAGCAGCCCCCTCTGGGGAGCGGGACAAGAGACCCAGTACTTC. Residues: CASSPLWGAGQETQYF.

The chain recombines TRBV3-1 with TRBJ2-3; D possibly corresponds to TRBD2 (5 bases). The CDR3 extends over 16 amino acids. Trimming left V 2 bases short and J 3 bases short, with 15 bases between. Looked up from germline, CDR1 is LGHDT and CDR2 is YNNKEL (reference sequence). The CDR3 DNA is TGTGCCAGCAGCCAACGGTCCACGAGGGCGACAGATACGCAGTATTTT. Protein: CASSQRSTRATDTQYF.

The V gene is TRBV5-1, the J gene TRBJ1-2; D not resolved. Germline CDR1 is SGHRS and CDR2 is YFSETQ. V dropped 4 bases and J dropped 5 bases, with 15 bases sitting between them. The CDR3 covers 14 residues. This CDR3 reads CASSKAQDGYGYTF. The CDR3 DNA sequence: TGCGCCAGCAGCAAGGCCCAGGATGGGTATGGCTACACCTTC.

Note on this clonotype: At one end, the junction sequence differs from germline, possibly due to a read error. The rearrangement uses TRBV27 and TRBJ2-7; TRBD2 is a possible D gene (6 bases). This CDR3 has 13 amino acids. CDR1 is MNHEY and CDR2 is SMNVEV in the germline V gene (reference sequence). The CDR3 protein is CASKRGLQETQNF. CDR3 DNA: TGTGCCAGCAAACGGGGACTTCAAGAGACCCAGAACTTC.